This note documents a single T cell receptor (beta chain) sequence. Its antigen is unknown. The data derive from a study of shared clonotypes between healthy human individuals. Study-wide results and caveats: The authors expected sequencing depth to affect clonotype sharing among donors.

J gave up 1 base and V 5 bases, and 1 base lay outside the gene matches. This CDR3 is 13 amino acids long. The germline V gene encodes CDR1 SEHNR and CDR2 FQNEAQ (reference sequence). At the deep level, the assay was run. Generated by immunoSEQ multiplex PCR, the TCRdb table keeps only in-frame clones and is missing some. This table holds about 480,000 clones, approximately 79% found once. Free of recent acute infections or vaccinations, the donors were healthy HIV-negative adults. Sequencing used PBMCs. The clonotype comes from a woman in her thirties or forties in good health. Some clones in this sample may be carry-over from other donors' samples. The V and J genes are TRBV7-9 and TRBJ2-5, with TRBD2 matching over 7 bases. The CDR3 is CASSQRGQETQYF. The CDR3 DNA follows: TGTGCCAGCAGCCAGCGGGGCCAAGAGACCCAGTACTTC.